One TCR beta chain is described in this entry. It lacks a known antigen. One end of the junction does not line up with germline, which may come from a read error. The sample originates from a study of sequential checkpoint blockade in melanoma (dated by TCRdb to between 2018 and 2021). Concerning the study at large: Patients were randomized 1:1 to first-line nivolumab followed by ipilimumab (arm A) or ipilimumab followed by nivolumab (arm B). Maintenance nivolumab was given following each of the two trial sequences. What the work shows at the level of the full study, not this receptor alone: The model for predicting response that combines TCR metrics with mutation burden needs to be validated in larger, independent patient cohorts.

The treatment or condition label, read with the paper, signifies: randomized to nivolumab then ipilimumab (arm A) or the reverse (arm B). No trial patient had received prior DNA-damaging chemotherapy. On a FACS Aria II flow cytometer, live CD3+CD8+ cells that were negative for CD19 and CD56 were sorted from thawed PBMCs. CheckMate 064, a randomized, open-label phase II trial of sequential checkpoint blockade, was the source of the samples, all of which came from patients with melanoma. Peripheral blood mononuclear cells were obtained through leukapheresis, purified using Ficoll-Paque, and frozen in human serum containing approximately 11% DMSO. Immediately after sorting, the purity of the sorted blood CD3+CD8+ cells was confirmed to be >95%, and DNA was then extracted. Reading from cysteine to phenylalanine, the CDR3 counts 13 amino acids. The entry retains the CDR3 DNA only, 39 bases that are in frame from base 1. Per the germline V gene (reference sequence), WNHNN is the CDR1 and SYGVQD is the CDR2.

TCRbeta CDR3 regions were immunosequenced from genomic DNA with the immunoSEQ Assay. Before high-throughput sequencing, genomic DNA was amplified using bias-controlled multiplex PCR. As for the authors' bioinformatics: To quantify the absolute abundance of each unique TCRbeta CDR3 region, the sequences were collapsed and filtered. Clonality, defined as 1 minus Pielou's evenness, was calculated using only productive rearrangements. A previously published method was used to identify clones with significantly greater frequencies in on-treatment samples than in baseline samples. The immuneACCESS repertoire file appears here via TCRdb, limited to in-frame rearrangements. These files lack a portion of the clones; in checked studies, under half of the deficit traces to unresolved V genes, and the cause of the others is not known. That table gives V, J and clone size, and the DNA gave D and trimming. Within this sample are about 20,000 clones, with around 75% of them counted one time only. The ten most abundant clones make up approximately 20% of the sample.

Here the sequenced sample was CD8+ T cells sorted from blood (inferred from file names), taken from a patient given nivolumab and ipilimumab in sequence. This TCR was sampled from a human donor with melanoma. The chain uses TRBV10-1 and TRBJ2-7; TRBD2 is possibly the D segment (5 matching bases). The sequenced DNA is TGCGCCATCAGTGAGCCGGACTGGAGCGAGCAGTACTTC. It specifies CAISEPDWSEQYF.